This entry features one TCR beta chain sequence. Its antigen remains unknown. The sample belongs to a study of cytomegalovirus exposure and HLA in healthy donors. Study conclusions and caveats: The dataset shows that most TCR sequences were rare, while some public TCRs occurred in many donors. Cytomegalovirus-associated status was assigned to 164 TCR beta chains.

TCRdb keeps only in-frame clones here, not all; method: immunoSEQ multiplex PCR. The sample holds roughly 190,000 clones, 86% seen once. Trimming removed 6 bases at V and 1 base at J, with 15 bases between. In germline, CDR1 is MDHEN, CDR2 SYDVKM. The CDR3 is 15 residues long. This chain uses TRBV28 with TRBJ1-2; D might be TRBD1 (5 bases). The TCR comes from a woman between 18 and 29 years old in good health and CMV-seronegative. Sequencing was carried out using PBMCs. The CDR3 sequence: CASSTAGFDNYGYTF. DNA for the CDR3: TGTGCCAGCAGCACTGCAGGGTTCGATAACTATGGCTACACCTTC.